Each of the 29 T cell receptor beta chains below was sequenced from the same sample in a study of preoperative IRX-2 immunotherapy in early breast cancer. Treatment here: preoperative locoregional IRX-2 cytokine immunotherapy. Only in-frame clones appear in the TCRdb table, and some are missing; sequencing was by immunoSEQ multiplex PCR. The table lists 34,000 or so clones, 90% to 95% of them singletons. Sampling was performed from a patient treated with IRX-2 immunotherapy. These receptors came from a human donor with breast cancer.

This clone was seen only once. The chain carries TRBV27 and TRBJ2-7; D might be TRBD1 (6 bases). The CDR3 spans 15 residues. In germline, CDR1 is MNHEY, CDR2 SMNVEV (reference sequence). Between the trimmed V and J ends, which lost 2 bases and 2 bases, there was a span of 13 bases. The CDR3, as DNA: TGTGCCAGCAGTTTAAGTAGGGGGTACGCCTACGAGCAGTACTTC. This sequence encodes CASSLSRGYAYEQYF.

The chain employs TRBV30 and TRBJ2-1; tentatively, D is TRBD2 (5 bases). Germline V gene data show CDR1 as GTSNPN and CDR2 as SVGIG (reference sequence). The CDR3 is made up of 14 amino acids. V shed 1 base and J shed 0 bases, with 7 bases lying between them. The CDR3: CAWSGTFSYNEQFF. For the CDR3, the DNA is TGTGCCTGGAGTGGGACTTTCTCCTACAATGAGCAGTTCTTC.

The chain has TRBV5-1 and TRBJ1-3; D call uncertain. This CDR3 comprises 13 residues. Per germline, CDR1 SGHRS and CDR2 YFSETQ. V gave up 4 bases and J gave up 2 bases, with 7 bases separating them. DNA of the CDR3: TGCGCCAGCAGCCCCGTAGCTGGAAACACCATATATTTT. Its translation: CASSPVAGNTIYF.

Comments on this clone: Other DNA sequences in this specimen translate into the identical CDR3. The chain combines TRBV18 with TRBJ2-5; no reliable D call. The ends were cut back, 3 bases at V and 1 base at J, with 3 bases in the middle. The CDR3 is 12 residues long. Germline values: CDR1 KGHSH, CDR2 LQKENI. CDR3 in DNA: TGTGCCAGCTCACCCCCCCAAGAGACCCAGTACTTC. It is translated as CASSPPQETQYF. The whole variable domain, remainder taken from reference TRBV18 and TRBJ2-5, is NAGVMQNPRHLVRRRGQEARLRCSPMKGHSHVYWYRQLPEEGLKFMVYLQKENIIDESGMPKERFSAEFPKEGPSILRIQQVVRGDSAAYFCASSPPQETQYFGPGTRLLVL.

The chain uses TRBV5-1 and TRBJ2-2; 7 bases are shared with TRBD1. Germline CDR1 SGHRS, CDR2 YFSETQ. The V gene end was trimmed by 0 bases and the J gene end by 1 base; junction bases not matched to a gene: 0. The CDR3 is made up of 15 amino acids. The CDR3 reads CASSLGQGNTGELFF. DNA of the CDR3: TGCGCCAGCAGCTTGGGACAGGGGAACACCGGGGAGCTGTTTTTT.

The gene calls are TRBV27 and TRBJ2-7, with a possible D match to TRBD2 (5 bases). There are 11 residues in the CDR3. Germline V lookup: CDR1 MNHEY, CDR2 SMNVEV (reference sequence). With 4 bases removed from V and 6 bases from J, the gap between germline ends came to 7 bases. CDR3 protein: CASSWRSEQYF. CDR3 DNA: TGTGCCAGCAGTTGGAGGAGCGAGCAGTACTTC.

This chain uses TRBV7-6 with TRBJ1-5; D call uncertain. CDR1 is SGHVS, CDR2 FNYEAQ, per germline. V was pared by 4 bases and J by 0 bases, with 13 bases between. This CDR3 is built from 16 residues. CDR3 bases: TGTGCCAGCAGCTCGCCTATGATGTATAGCAATCAGCCCCAGCATTTT. Residues: CASSSPMMYSNQPQHF.

This rearrangement joins TRBV13 to TRBJ2-2, with D hard to call. This CDR3 has 15 amino acids. The V and J ends lost 1 base and 4 bases respectively, with 10 bases between them. Germline V gene lookup returns CDR1 PRHDT and CDR2 FYEKMQ (reference sequence). CDR3 loop: CASSLAGPFTGELFF. CDR3 nucleotides: TGTGCCAGCAGCTTAGCTGGGCCGTTCACCGGGGAGCTGTTTTTT.

This clone is a singleton in its sample. V is TRBV15 and J is TRBJ2-7; D gene ambiguous. Between the trimmed V and J ends, which lost 5 bases and 7 bases, there was a span of 12 bases. Germline loops: CDR1 LNHNV, CDR2 YYDKDF (reference sequence). The CDR3 extends over 12 amino acids. This chain's CDR3 is CATSLSAREQYF. The CDR3, as DNA: TGTGCCACCAGCCTCTCGGCAAGGGAGCAGTACTTC.

The chain recombines TRBV5-1 with TRBJ2-2; 13 bases line up with TRBD2. V shed 5 bases, J shed 6 bases, and the junction held 4 bases outside the gene matches. CDR3 length equals 15 residues. From germline, CDR1 is SGHRS and CDR2 YFSETQ. The CDR3 loop reads CASSTSGRAPGELFF. DNA of the CDR3: TGCGCCAGCAGTACTAGCGGGAGGGCCCCCGGGGAGCTGTTTTTT.

V and J are TRBV5-1 and TRBJ2-2, with no clear D. The CDR3 has 12 amino acids. The germline V gene has CDR1 SGHRS and CDR2 YFSETQ. Trimming took off 1 base at V and 7 bases at J, with 5 bases between the two ends. The CDR3: CASSLFGGELFF. For the CDR3, the DNA is TGCGCCAGCAGCTTGTTCGGCGGGGAGCTGTTTTTT.

The chain uses TRBV5-4 and TRBJ2-7; D not certain. V was clipped by 4 bases and J by 6 bases, with 11 bases between them. Per the germline V gene, CDR1 is SGHNT and CDR2 is YYREEE (reference sequence). This CDR3 has 12 residues. The CDR3 sequence: CASSRGWGEQYF. The CDR3 bases are TGTGCCAGCAGCCGTGGGTGGGGCGAGCAGTACTTC.

The chain is built from TRBV4-1 and TRBJ1-3, with D tentatively TRBD1 (5 bases). CDR1 is MGHRA and CDR2 is YSYEKL in the germline V gene. This CDR3 region has 17 residues. V was trimmed by 1 base and J by 8 bases, leaving 21 bases between them. The CDR3 bases are TGCGCCAGCAGCCAAGCCACCTTGGGGACCTGGGGGGACACCATATATTTT. This gives the protein CASSQATLGTWGDTIYF.

The J gene is TRBJ1-1, the V gene TRBV20-1; D not certain. The V end lost 0 bases, the J end lost 6 bases, and 5 bases lay between the germline ends. The CDR3 sequence is 11 residues long. CDR1 is DFQATT, CDR2 SNEGSKA, per germline (reference sequence). CDR3: CSARDYPEAFF. CDR3 bases: TGCAGTGCTAGAGATTACCCTGAAGCTTTCTTT.

J is TRBJ2-2 and V is TRBV7-9; D unclear. Germline lookup yields CDR1 SEHNR and CDR2 FQNEAQ (reference sequence). With 6 bases removed from V and 3 bases from J, the gap between germline ends came to 14 bases. The CDR3 has 15 residues. CDR3 sequence: CASSLKIVDTGELFF. The CDR3 nucleotides read TGTGCCAGCAGTCTTAAAATAGTGGACACCGGGGAGCTGTTTTTT.

J is TRBJ1-2 and V is TRBV28; D might be TRBD1 (6 bases). CDR3 size: 17 residues. V was trimmed by 5 bases and J by 6 bases, leaving 25 bases between them. CDR1 and CDR2 from the germline V gene are MDHEN and SYDVKM. The CDR3 here is CASSPRHLRGPLHGYTF. In nucleotides, the CDR3 is TGTGCCAGCAGTCCAAGGCACCTCAGGGGCCCTCTCCATGGCTACACCTTC.

This clone was observed a few times. CDR3 region: CASSGGAGYNEQFF. CDR3 nucleotides: TGTGCCAGCTCCGGGGGGGCGGGCTACAATGAGCAGTTCTTC. The chain links TRBV27 to TRBJ2-1; 8 positions agree with TRBD2. The germline V gene has CDR1 MNHEY and CDR2 SMNVEV (reference sequence). V trimming: 8 bases; J trimming: 3 bases; junction bases outside the gene matches: 6. This CDR3 contains 14 residues.

CDR3 amino acids: CASSVGPYTGELFF. CDR3 coding DNA: TGTGCCAGCAGCGTAGGCCCGTACACCGGGGAGCTGTTTTTT. V gene TRBV9 combines with J gene TRBJ2-2; no clear D gene. Trimming shortened V by 0 bases and J by 3 bases, and 6 bases separated the two germline ends. The CDR3 is 14 amino acids. Looked up from germline, CDR1 is SGDLS and CDR2 is YYNGEE. Variable domain in full (rest from reference TRBV9 and TRBJ2-2): DSGVTQTPKHLITATGQRVTLRCSPRSGDLSVYWYQQSLDQGLQFLIQYYNGEERAKGNILERFSAQQFPDLHSELNLSSLELGDSALYFCASSVGPYTGELFFGEGSRLTVL.

This clone was picked up one time. The chain carries TRBV7-8 and TRBJ2-6; 9 bases match TRBD2. V lost 4 bases to trimming and J lost 0 bases; unmatched junction nucleotides: 4. The CDR3 has 17 amino acids. Germline V gene data show CDR1 as SGHVS and CDR2 as FQNEAQ. The CDR3 is CASSSLAGSSGANVLTF. DNA for the CDR3: TGTGCCAGCAGCTCCCTAGCGGGAAGCTCTGGGGCCAACGTCCTGACTTTC.

The chain links TRBV9 to TRBJ1-3; TRBD1 matches 10 bases. Per germline, CDR1 SGDLS and CDR2 YYNGEE. V shed 0 bases and J 0 bases; nucleotides not matched to a gene: 0. CDR3 length equals 16 residues. CDR3 coding DNA: TGTGCCAGCAGCGTAGGACAGGGGGCCTCTGGAAACACCATATATTTT. Translation: CASSVGQGASGNTIYF.

The chain links TRBV15 to TRBJ2-1, with D unresolved. This CDR3 has 17 amino acids. CDR1 LNHNV and CDR2 YYDKDF come from the germline V gene (reference sequence). V was shortened by 1 base and J by 0 bases, with 13 bases between the two germline ends. This chain's CDR3 is CATSRGTGGASYNEQFF. Written as DNA, the CDR3 is TGTGCCACCAGCAGAGGGACGGGCGGAGCCTCCTACAATGAGCAGTTCTTC. Combining the CDR3 with reference TRBV15 and TRBJ2-1 gives the whole variable domain DAMVIQNPRYQVTQFGKPVTLSCSQTLNHNVMYWYQQKSSQAPKLLFHYYDKDFNNEADTPDNFQSRRPNTSFCFLDIRSPGLGDTAMYLCATSRGTGGASYNEQFFGPGTRLTVL.

The chain has TRBV19 and TRBJ2-3; D may be TRBD2 (6 bases). V lost 7 bases and J 1 base, leaving 12 bases between the germline ends. Per the germline V gene, CDR1 is LNHDA and CDR2 is SQIVND (reference sequence). This CDR3 comprises 14 residues. The CDR3 DNA sequence: TGTGCCAGTAATGGGGGGATCGGCACAGATACGCAGTATTTT. Protein: CASNGGIGTDTQYF. The whole variable domain, remainder taken from reference TRBV19 and TRBJ2-3, is DGGITQSPKYLFRKEGQNVTLSCEQNLNHDAMYWYRQDPGQGLRLIYYSQIVNDFQKGDIAEGYSVSREKKESFPLTVTSAQKNPTAFYLCASNGGIGTDTQYFGPGTRLTVL.

The count of this clone is one. The chain joins TRBV12-5 to TRBJ2-3, with 8 bases that match TRBD2. Trimming at V came to 3 bases and at J to 4 bases, leaving 3 bases not matched to a gene. CDR1 LGHNT and CDR2 FRNRAP come from the germline V gene. This CDR3 comprises 14 residues. CDR3 protein: CASGFGGGSDTQYF. In DNA, the CDR3 is TGTGCTAGTGGTTTCGGGGGGGGCTCAGATACGCAGTATTTT.

V usage is TRBV6-5 and J usage is TRBJ2-1; TRBD1 might be the D (5 bases). Germline V gives CDR1 MNHEY, CDR2 SVGAGI. V shed 0 bases and J shed 10 bases, with 13 bases lying between them. CDR3 length: 14 amino acids. The CDR3 nucleotides read TGTGCCAGCAGTTACTCGGTCAGGGTCAACGAGCAGTTCTTC. It translates to CASSYSVRVNEQFF.

This chain joins TRBV29-1 and TRBJ2-3; D is unclear. Germline values: CDR1 SQVTM, CDR2 ANQGSEA. The CDR3 is 10 amino acids. V lost 5 bases and J lost 3, with 3 bases in between. CDR3 loop: CSVYTDTQYF. The CDR3 nucleotides read TGCAGCGTTTATACAGATACGCAGTATTTT.

This sequence joins TRBV5-4 and TRBJ1-2; unclear D gene. Germline assignment: CDR1 SGHNT and CDR2 YYREEE (reference sequence). The CDR3 contains 13 residues. Trimming cost V 2 bases and J 7 bases, with 12 bases left between them. The CDR3 protein is CASSLWSAPGYTF. The CDR3 DNA reads as TGTGCCAGCAGCTTATGGTCAGCCCCTGGCTACACCTTC.

V gene TRBV7-9 combines with J gene TRBJ2-5, with 7 bases aligning to TRBD1. With 5 bases clipped from V and 7 bases from J, the junction kept 10 bases outside the gene matches. In germline, CDR1 is SEHNR, CDR2 FQNEAQ (reference sequence). The CDR3 extends over 14 amino acids. The CDR3 spells CASSQDWAGGTQYF. CDR3 nucleotides: TGTGCCAGCAGCCAAGATTGGGCAGGGGGGACCCAGTACTTC.

The V and J genes are TRBV5-1 and TRBJ2-7, with TRBD2 identical over 10 bases. V was clipped by 0 bases and J by 2 bases; unmatched bases: 8. Germline loops: CDR1 SGHRS, CDR2 YFSETQ. The CDR3 has 17 residues. CDR3 in amino acids: CASSLGMTSGPAYEQYF. The DNA of the CDR3 is TGCGCCAGCAGCTTGGGTATGACTAGCGGGCCCGCCTACGAGCAGTACTTC.

The genes are TRBV7-9 and TRBJ2-5; 7 nucleotides agree with TRBD2. The CDR3 spans 18 residues. CDR1 and CDR2 (germline): SEHNR, FQNEAQ (reference sequence). Losses at the gene ends were 2 bases for V and 1 base for J; bases not matched to a gene: 13. In DNA form, the CDR3 reads TGTGCCAGCAGCTTACATATTGGGGGGGGGATTCCCCAAGAGACCCAGTACTTC. Translated: CASSLHIGGGIPQETQYF.